These T cell receptor beta chains were read from a single sample in a study of blood T cell repertoires in COVID-19. Profiling relied on immunoSEQ multiplex PCR, and the TCRdb table lists in-frame clones only, not all of them. The repertoire includes fewer than 150,000 clones, around four fifths of them detected once, and less than 5% sits in the top ten. Sequenced input: peripheral blood. These receptors were obtained from a woman of 80 years or more with acute or convalescent COVID-19. CDR3s include the opening cysteine and the closing phenylalanine or tryptophan.

cdr3_length | v_call | cdr3_aa
14 | TRBV18 | CASSPSSAAYEQYF
15 | TRBV6-9 | CASSSDRGSYNEQFF
16 | TRBV28 | CASSKPGTGGLNEQFF
15 | TRBV6-5 | CASSPLAVNTGELFF
17 | TRBV5-4 | CASSYYVTGEGNSPLHF
14 | TRBV5-1 | CASSLAGGRETQYF
18 | TRBV28 | CASSFPAQGRGVGTEAFF
12 | TRBV6-1 | CASSDGWEPQHF
13 | TRBV27 | CASSIYRTYEQYF
15 | TRBV6-5 | CASSYSPGRIYGYTF
17 | TRBV11-2 | CASSFRPGQITKETQYF
16 | TRBV10-2 | CASSYRTGGVSYEQYF